Below are 21 T cell receptor beta chains sequenced from a single sample in a study of beta chain features in type 1 diabetes. Regarding the study as a whole: Across all four CD4+ subsets, people with type 1 diabetes showed modestly shorter TCRB CDR3s.

Every bit of the isolated RNA underwent reverse transcription, so sequencing read expressed TCRB transcripts. The table came from immunoSEQ multiplex PCR; TCRdb's copy has only in-frame clones and leaves some out. The sample holds roughly 150,000 clones, 7% to 9% seen once. Which antigens these TCRs recognize remains unknown. The material sequenced was central memory CD4+ T cells from blood. These TCRs come from a man between 18 and 29 years old with type 1 diabetes.

The J gene is TRBJ2-7, the V gene TRBV7-2, with D maybe TRBD1 (6 bases). The CDR3 runs 14 residues. The germline gives CDR1 SGHTA, CDR2 FQGNSA. The V end lost 0 bases, the J end lost 2 bases, and 8 bases lay between the germline ends. CDR3 DNA: TGTGCCAGCAGCTTAGCACAGGGAACCTACGAGCAGTACTTC. This translates into CASSLAQGTYEQYF.

CDR3 bases: TGTGCCAGCAGCTTTTCTGGGCGGGGGGGGCATGAGCAGTTCTTC. This sequence encodes CASSFSGRGGHEQFF. The J gene is TRBJ2-1, the V gene TRBV13; 9 bases align to TRBD2. The CDR3 is 15 amino acids. Germline CDR1 PRHDT, CDR2 FYEKMQ (reference sequence). V lost 3 bases and J lost 8; bases outside the gene matches: 8.

The V gene is TRBV5-1, the J gene TRBJ2-7; 7 bases fit TRBD1. This CDR3 has 16 amino acids. Per the germline V gene, CDR1 is SGHRS and CDR2 is YFSETQ. V trimming: 0 bases; J trimming: 5 bases; junction bases outside the gene matches: 11. This CDR3 reads CASSLGGEGALDEQYF. CDR3 DNA: TGCGCCAGCAGCTTGGGGGGAGAGGGGGCGCTCGACGAGCAGTACTTC.

The chain links TRBV28 to TRBJ2-2, with TRBD2 matching 10 bases. V lost 8 bases to trimming and J lost 6 bases; unmatched junction nucleotides: 9. The CDR3 loop spans 15 amino acids. Germline V gene sequence: CDR1 MDHEN, CDR2 SYDVKM. In DNA, the CDR3 is TGTGCCAGCGGAGCCCTAGCGGGGGTCGCCGGGGAGCTGTTTTTT. This codes for CASGALAGVAGELFF. Variable domain in full (rest from reference TRBV28 and TRBJ2-2): DVKVTQSSRYLVKRTGEKVFLECVQDMDHENMFWYRQDPGLGLRLIYFSYDVKMKEKGDIPEGYSVSREKKERFSLILESASTNQTSMYLCASGALAGVAGELFFGEGSRLTVL.

This clone was observed a handful of times. The V gene is TRBV7-2, the J gene TRBJ2-7; TRBD2 is a possible D gene (5 bases). This CDR3 region has 14 residues. Trimming cost V 2 bases and J 4 bases, with 12 bases left between them. CDR1 SGHTA and CDR2 FQGNSA come from the germline V gene. CDR3 sequence: CASSLNRREYEQYF. DNA for the CDR3: TGTGCCAGCAGCTTAAACCGAAGGGAGTACGAGCAGTACTTC.

In its sample, this clone was seen a few times. The J gene is TRBJ2-5, the V gene TRBV15; TRBD2 aligns across 7 bases. The CDR3 contains 13 residues. The J segment lost 5 bases and the V segment lost 11 bases, leaving 11 bases of the junction unmatched. Germline V gene lookup returns CDR1 LNHNV and CDR2 YYDKDF (reference sequence). CDR3: CAAATGGVETQYF. The CDR3 nucleotides read TGTGCCGCAGCCACGGGGGGAGTTGAGACCCAGTACTTC.

The chain employs TRBV6-6 and TRBJ1-2, with D unresolved. The V and J ends lost 7 bases and 4 bases respectively, with 19 bases between them. The CDR3 runs to 15 residues. Per germline, CDR1 MNHNY and CDR2 SVGAGI (reference sequence). Here the CDR3 reads CASTPFNDFVYGYTF. CDR3 DNA: TGTGCCAGCACCCCTTTTAACGACTTTGTCTATGGCTACACCTTC.

This chain links TRBV11-2 with TRBJ1-2; 9 nucleotides agree with TRBD1. The CDR3 totals 16 residues. V was pared by 5 bases and J by 2 bases, with 9 bases of the junction left unmatched. Germline V CDR1 and CDR2: SGHAT, FQNNGV. The CDR3 protein is CASSQDQGQGNYGYTF. The CDR3 DNA is TGTGCCAGCAGCCAAGATCAAGGACAGGGGAACTATGGCTACACCTTC.

The rearrangement uses TRBV6-5 and TRBJ1-2; 9 bases match TRBD1. The V and J ends lost 10 bases and 8 bases, in that order; junction bases with no gene match: 8. CDR1 and CDR2 from the germline V gene are MNHEY and SVGAGI. The CDR3 loop spans 12 amino acids. The CDR3 reads CATRTGAVGYTF. CDR3 coding DNA: TGTGCCACCAGGACAGGGGCTGTCGGCTACACCTTC.

This clone was counted a few times. CDR3 region: CASSMMTGEDTQYF. The CDR3 DNA reads as TGTGCCAGCAGCATGATGACCGGGGAAGATACGCAGTATTTT. The chain couples TRBV7-6 to TRBJ2-3; D is perhaps TRBD2 (5 bases). This CDR3 comprises 14 residues. The germline V and J ends were trimmed by 5 bases and 5 bases, with 14 bases remaining between them. Germline V gives CDR1 SGHVS, CDR2 FNYEAQ.

This clone came up a few times. This sequence joins TRBV28 and TRBJ2-1; 9 nucleotides line up with TRBD2. The J segment lost 6 bases and the V segment lost 4 bases, leaving 4 bases of the junction unmatched. Germline CDR1 is MDHEN and CDR2 is SYDVKM. The CDR3 loop spans 14 amino acids. Here the CDR3 DNA reads TGTGCCAGCAGTTGGGCGGGGGGGCTCAATGAGCAGTTCTTC. Translation gives CASSWAGGLNEQFF.

The chain links TRBV7-2 to TRBJ1-5, with D perhaps matching TRBD1 (6 bases). This CDR3 is 14 amino acids long. V was trimmed by 4 bases and J by 7 bases, leaving 14 bases between them. CDR1 is SGHTA, CDR2 FQGNSA, per germline. CDR3 nucleotide sequence: TGTGCCAGCAGCTCGCTGGACAGCCGACAGCCCCAGCATTTT. Translating it yields CASSSLDSRQPQHF.

This clone occurred a few times. The J gene is TRBJ1-2, the V gene TRBV5-1; 10 positions match TRBD1. The junction had 4 bases not matched to a gene; V was cut back by 4 bases and J by 4 bases. The CDR3 sequence is 14 residues long. CDR1 is SGHRS and CDR2 is YFSETQ in the germline V gene. CDR3 protein: CASSVTGGRYGYTF. The DNA for the CDR3 is TGCGCCAGCAGCGTGACAGGGGGCCGCTATGGCTACACCTTC.

This clone was observed a few times. The chain joins TRBV4-3 to TRBJ2-7; tentatively, D is TRBD1 (6 bases). This CDR3 is built from 17 residues. Germline CDR1 is LGHNA and CDR2 is YSLEER. V lost 1 base and J lost 1, with 17 bases in between. The CDR3 DNA follows: TGCGCCAGCAGCCAAGTAGTTGGCAGGGGAGAATCCTACGAGCAGTACTTC. The encoded protein is CASSQVVGRGESYEQYF.

This clone has a handful of counts. The rearrangement links TRBV7-8 to TRBJ1-6, with 8 nucleotides matching TRBD1. J gave up 11 bases and V 5 bases, and 11 bases lay outside the gene matches. The CDR3 length is 15 residues. CDR1 and CDR2 from the germline V gene are SGHVS and FQNEAQ. In DNA form, the CDR3 reads TGTGCCAGCAGCCCCCGGTCAGGGGGCCAACCACCCCTCCACTTT. This sequence encodes CASSPRSGGQPPLHF.

In its sample, this clone was seen a few times. The gene calls are TRBV11-2 and TRBJ2-7; 9 bases align to TRBD1. The CDR3 runs to 15 residues. Trimming at V came to 3 bases and at J to 3 bases, leaving 6 bases not matched to a gene. Germline V gives CDR1 SGHAT, CDR2 FQNNGV. The CDR3 coding sequence is TGTGCCAGCAGCTTCTCACAGGGGGCGAACTACGAGCAGTACTTC. It is translated as CASSFSQGANYEQYF.

V is TRBV5-4 and J is TRBJ2-3; D ambiguous. V lost 4 bases and J 7 bases, leaving 13 bases between the germline ends. CDR1 is SGHNT, CDR2 YYREEE, per germline (reference sequence). The CDR3 is 13 amino acids. The CDR3 DNA is TGTGCCAGCAGCCCGGCTAGGCGAAATACGCAGTATTTT. Protein product: CASSPARRNTQYF.

A few counts support this clone. The chain combines TRBV28 with TRBJ2-1, with unresolved D. The CDR3 spans 11 residues. Germline CDR1 is MDHEN and CDR2 is SYDVKM. V gave up 6 bases and J gave up 10 bases, with 10 bases separating them. The CDR3 DNA reads as TGTGCCAGCAGCGGCCGGCGGGAGCAGTTCTTC. Translation gives CASSGRREQFF.

This clone was counted only a few times. This rearrangement joins TRBV7-9 to TRBJ2-1; TRBD2 is a possible D gene (6 bases). This CDR3 comprises 15 residues. V lost 4 bases and J 8 bases, leaving 18 bases between the germline ends. Germline V gives CDR1 SEHNR, CDR2 FQNEAQ (reference sequence). The CDR3 bases are TGTGCCAGCAGCTCCCCCGGGACTCCAATGGATGAGCAGTTCTTC. Translating it yields CASSSPGTPMDEQFF. The full variable domain, completed using reference TRBV7-9 and TRBJ2-1, is DTGVSQNPRHKITKRGQNVTFRCDPISEHNRLYWYRQTLGQGPEFLTYFQNEAQLEKSRLLSDRFSAERPKGSFSTLEIQRTEQGDSAMYLCASSSPGTPMDEQFFGPGTRLTVL.

This clone has more than one count but fewer than ten. As DNA, the CDR3 is TGTGCCAGCAGCTGGGGACCCCCAGGGGGCGAGGATGGCTACACCTTC. Translation gives CASSWGPPGGEDGYTF. V and J are TRBV5-8 and TRBJ1-2; 8 bases line up with TRBD1. The length of the CDR3 is 16 residues. Trimming cost V 3 bases and J 6 bases; bases outside gene matches: 13. The germline V gene encodes CDR1 SGHTS and CDR2 YDEGEE.

This chain joins TRBV4-1 and TRBJ1-1; 7 bases line up with TRBD1. Germline V CDR1 and CDR2: MGHRA, YSYEKL. Trimming removed 1 base from V and 4 bases from J; junction bases left unmatched: 12. The CDR3 covers 17 residues. The CDR3 reads CASSQGGQASSRTEAFF. CDR3 in DNA: TGCGCCAGCAGCCAAGGCGGACAGGCAAGTTCCCGCACTGAAGCTTTCTTT.